This section outlines one T cell receptor (beta chain) sequence together with its context. Germline and junction disagree at one end, which may indicate a read error. Authors' methods: Amplification with reference gene primers provided the estimates of nucleated cell counts. Libraries were prepared by immunoSEQ multiplex PCR; TCRdb keeps only in-frame clonotypes and omits some of them. The V and J calls and clone size come from that table; D and trimming were worked out from the DNA. This table holds approximately 230,000 clones, about 80% found once. This entry is derived from a study of blood T cell repertoires in COVID-19. This CDR3 comprises 13 residues. Germline assignment: CDR1 MNHEY and CDR2 SVGAGI.

This rearrangement joins TRBV6-5 to TRBJ2-1; possible D gene TRBD2, 6 bases. The sequenced sample consisted of PBMCs or T cells enriched from blood (not recorded which). The receptor's source is a man aged 35 to 55 who had recovered from COVID-19. DNA of the CDR3: TGTGCCAGCAGTTACCCCCCGTCCGGAGGGGAGGTCTTC. Translating it yields CASSYPPSGGEVF.